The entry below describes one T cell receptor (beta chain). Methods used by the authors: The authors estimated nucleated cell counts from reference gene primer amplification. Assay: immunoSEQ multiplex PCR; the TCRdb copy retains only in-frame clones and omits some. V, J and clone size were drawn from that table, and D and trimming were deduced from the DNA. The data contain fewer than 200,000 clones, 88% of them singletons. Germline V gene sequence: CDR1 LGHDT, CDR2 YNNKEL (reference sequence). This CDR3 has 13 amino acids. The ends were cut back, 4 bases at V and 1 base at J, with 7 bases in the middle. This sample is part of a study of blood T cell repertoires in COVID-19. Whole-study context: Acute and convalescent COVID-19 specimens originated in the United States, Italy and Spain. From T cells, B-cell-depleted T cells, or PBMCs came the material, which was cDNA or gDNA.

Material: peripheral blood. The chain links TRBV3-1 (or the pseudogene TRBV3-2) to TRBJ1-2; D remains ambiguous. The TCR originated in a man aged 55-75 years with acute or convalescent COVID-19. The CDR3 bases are TGTGCCAGCAGCCGCCAGGATAACTATGGCTACACCTTC. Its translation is CASSRQDNYGYTF.